Presented here are 25 T cell receptor beta chains from one specimen sequenced in a study of T cells in Graves' hyperthyroidism and ophthalmopathy. TCR beta CDR3 region amplification was performed from RNA transcripts. A set of HTBI primers served as the primers for a first-round RT-PCR of the TCR CDR3. TCRdb re-called the multiplex PCR reads with MiXCR, one entry per CDR3 protein. The sample shows 500,000 to 800,000 distinct CDR3 sequences, approximately 14% of them seen only once. The sample taken for sequencing was blood. These TCRs come from a woman aged 45-65 years with Graves' ophthalmopathy.

The chain combines TRBV14 with TRBJ1-2, with a weak D call TRBD1 (6 bases). The germline CDR1 and CDR2 sequences are SGHDN and FVKESK. The CDR3 sequence is 15 residues long. The ends were cut back, 1 base at V and 7 bases at J, with 16 bases in the middle. The CDR3 nucleotides read TGTGCCAGCAGCCAAGCTTGGCAGGGGTCAGCTGGCTACACCTTC. This encodes CASSQAWQGSAGYTF.

This clonotype was detected ten times or more. The rearrangement joins TRBV7-9 to TRBJ2-7; 12 nucleotides match TRBD1. Germline V gene sequence: CDR1 SEHNR, CDR2 FQNEAQ (reference sequence). This CDR3 has 21 amino acids. V shed 2 bases and J 6 bases; nucleotides not matched to a gene: 23. CDR3 coding DNA: TGTGCCAGCAGCTTACCGGGTCTGGGACAGGGGGCAGCGGGAGCCTCATTCGAGCAGTACTTC. This encodes CASSLPGLGQGAAGASFEQYF.

In its sample, this clonotype was seen many times. The V call is TRBV7-9, the J call TRBJ2-1; D perhaps matches TRBD2 (5 bases). The CDR3 sequence is 15 residues long. Per the germline V gene, CDR1 is SEHNR and CDR2 is FQNEAQ (reference sequence). Between the trimmed V and J ends, which lost 0 bases and 4 bases, there was a span of 10 bases. CDR3 region: CASSLAGVRYNEQFF. The CDR3 nucleotides read TGTGCCAGCAGCTTAGCGGGAGTCCGTTACAATGAGCAGTTCTTC.

This clonotype was found many times. V is TRBV20-1 and J is TRBJ1-5; a possible D gene is TRBD1 (6 bases). Germline loops: CDR1 DFQATT, CDR2 SNEGSKA (reference sequence). This CDR3 contains 14 residues. The V end was cut by 3 bases, the J end by 4 bases, with 13 bases between. CDR3 DNA sequence: TGCAGTGCTAGTCCCGGGACACCAAATCAGCCCCAGCATTTT. It codes for CSASPGTPNQPQHF.

Remarks on this clonotype: A much larger clone lies one base from this, so it may be a read error. V usage is TRBV7-2 and J usage is TRBJ1-5; tentative D call: TRBD1 (5 bases). Per the germline V gene, CDR1 is SGHTA and CDR2 is FQGNSA. CDR3 length: 14 amino acids. The CDR3 spells CASSLLGPDQPQNF. The CDR3 DNA is TGTGCCAGCAGCTTATTGGGGCCGGATCAGCCCCAGAATTTT.

This chain links TRBV6-5 with TRBJ1-5; a possible D gene is TRBD1 (6 bases). V was trimmed by 0 bases and J by 5 bases, leaving 11 bases between them. Germline V gene sequence: CDR1 MNHEY, CDR2 SVGAGI. This CDR3 comprises 15 residues. CDR3 coding DNA: TGTGCCAGCAGTTACTCAGGGGGTTGGGATCAGCCCCAGCATTTT. Amino acids: CASSYSGGWDQPQHF.

A few counts support this clonotype. The chain uses TRBV6-2 or TRBV6-3 and TRBJ1-1, with no clear D. The germline gives CDR1 MNHEY, CDR2 SVGEGT. The CDR3 has 13 residues. The germline V and J ends were trimmed by 1 base and 4 bases, with 7 bases remaining between them. The CDR3 bases are TGTGCCAGCAGTTACTGGTTGGGCACTGAAGCTTTCTTT. The encoded protein is CASSYWLGTEAFF.

This clonotype was counted ten times or more. This chain connects TRBV5-5 to TRBJ1-2; TRBD1 matches at 8 bases. The germline gives CDR1 SGHKS, CDR2 YYEKEE (reference sequence). V shed 0 bases and J 7 bases; nucleotides not matched to a gene: 8. This CDR3 is built from 15 residues. DNA for the CDR3: TGTGCCAGCAGCTTGGTCGACAGGGGTTTAAGTGGCTACACCTTC. It specifies CASSLVDRGLSGYTF.

A few counts support this clonotype. The V gene is TRBV4-1, the J gene TRBJ2-2, with D possibly TRBD2 on 5 matching bases. The CDR3 runs 14 residues. Germline V gives CDR1 MGHRA, CDR2 YSYEKL. V lost 4 bases, J lost 0 bases, and 6 bases lay in between. Here the CDR3 reads CASSRLTNTGELFF. The DNA for the CDR3 is TGCGCCAGCAGCCGACTAACGAACACCGGGGAGCTGTTTTTT.

This clonotype was picked up many times. The chain has TRBV30 and TRBJ1-2; 9 nucleotides match TRBD1. Trimming at V came to 3 bases and at J to 7 bases, leaving 6 bases not matched to a gene. The CDR3 contains 13 residues. Germline CDR1 GTSNPN, CDR2 SVGIG (reference sequence). The CDR3 region has the DNA TGTGCCTGGAGCACCACAGGGGGCGGTGGCTACACCTTC. This encodes CAWSTTGGGGYTF.

The J gene is TRBJ1-5, the V gene TRBV15; tentatively, D is TRBD1 (5 bases). CDR1 is LNHNV and CDR2 is YYDKDF in the germline V gene (reference sequence). This CDR3 has 12 amino acids. With 3 bases removed from V and 13 bases from J, the gap between germline ends came to 13 bases. CDR3 amino acids: CATSRGLALQHF. As DNA, the CDR3 is TGTGCCACCAGCAGGGGACTCGCTCTTCAGCATTTT.

The chain recombines TRBV24-1 with TRBJ2-5, with D tentatively TRBD1 (6 bases). Germline V gene data show CDR1 as KGHDR and CDR2 as SFDVKD. The CDR3 has 14 amino acids. V lost 7 bases to trimming and J lost 2 bases, with 13 bases between them. The CDR3 loop reads CATSTGSYQETQYF. In nucleotides, the CDR3 is TGTGCCACCAGCACAGGGTCGTATCAAGAGACCCAGTACTTC.

The V gene is TRBV11-3, the J gene TRBJ2-1; D is ambiguous. The CDR3 loop spans 14 amino acids. V gave up 1 base and J gave up 7 bases, with 11 bases separating them. The germline gives CDR1 SGHNT, CDR2 YENEEA. CDR3: CASSLGPSGNEQFF. CDR3 nucleotides: TGTGCCAGCAGCTTAGGGCCAAGTGGGAATGAGCAGTTCTTC.

This clonotype was found many times. The J gene is TRBJ2-7, the V gene TRBV9; a possible D gene is TRBD2 (6 bases). The CDR3 is 15 residues long. The ends were cut back, 4 bases at V and 1 base at J, with 15 bases in the middle. CDR1 and CDR2 from the germline V gene are SGDLS and YYNGEE. CDR3 residues: CASSTGTSQSYEQYF. The DNA for the CDR3 is TGTGCCAGCAGCACGGGGACTTCCCAGTCCTACGAGCAGTACTTC.

V usage is TRBV28 and J usage is TRBJ2-3; possible D gene TRBD1, 5 bases. Trimming took off 6 bases at V and 0 bases at J, with 16 bases between the two ends. CDR1 is MDHEN, CDR2 SYDVKM, per germline. The CDR3 sequence is 16 residues long. CDR3 protein: CASSQSRTLSTDTQYF. The CDR3 coding sequence is TGTGCCAGCAGCCAGAGCCGGACATTGAGCACAGATACGCAGTATTTT.

This chain connects TRBV7-2 to TRBJ1-2; TRBD1 aligns across 7 bases. CDR3 size: 15 residues. Trimming at V came to 4 bases and at J to 3 bases, leaving 8 bases not matched to a gene. Germline CDR1 is SGHTA and CDR2 is FQGNSA. The CDR3 reads CASSSPRDSDYGYTF. DNA of the CDR3: TGTGCCAGCAGCTCTCCCCGGGACAGCGACTATGGCTACACCTTC.

This clonotype appeared many times. V gene TRBV6-2 or TRBV6-3 combines with J gene TRBJ1-6; 7 nucleotides match TRBD1. The CDR3 covers 14 residues. Germline-derived CDR1 and CDR2 are MNHEY and SVGEGT. J gave up 5 bases and V 2 bases, and 0 bases lay outside the gene matches. This chain's CDR3 is CASSYGTDNSPLHF. CDR3 DNA sequence: TGTGCCAGCAGTTACGGGACAGATAATTCACCCCTCCACTTT.

This clonotype was seen a handful of times. This may come from a read error, since a much larger clone is one base off. This sequence joins TRBV20-1 and TRBJ2-7, with D possibly TRBD1 on 6 matching bases. In germline, CDR1 is DFQATT, CDR2 SNEGSKA (reference sequence). Trimming removed 4 bases from V and 7 bases from J, with 17 bases in between. This CDR3 region has 13 residues. The CDR3 here is CSAIGQSFGEQYF. DNA of the CDR3: TGCAGTGCTATAGGACAGTCCTTTGGGGAGCAGTACTTC.

Many counts were recorded for this clonotype. This chain uses TRBV2 with TRBJ2-1; 9 nucleotides match TRBD2. Germline loops: CDR1 SNHLY, CDR2 FYNNEI. This CDR3 spans 14 amino acids. Losses at the gene ends were 7 bases for V and 10 bases for J; bases not matched to a gene: 11. CDR3 protein: CASKIPGLASEQFF. The CDR3 nucleotides read TGTGCCAGCAAGATCCCGGGACTAGCTAGCGAGCAGTTCTTC.

This clonotype appeared a single time. This chain connects TRBV10-3 to TRBJ1-6; 8 bases agree with TRBD1. The CDR3 is 16 residues long. The J segment lost 7 bases and the V segment lost 0 bases, leaving 5 bases of the junction unmatched. Looked up from germline, CDR1 is ENHRY and CDR2 is SYGVKD. This CDR3 reads CAISESPTGANSPLHF. CDR3 coding DNA: TGTGCCATCAGTGAGTCCCCGACAGGGGCGAATTCACCCCTCCACTTT.

The chain recombines TRBV5-6 with TRBJ1-1; 9 bases match TRBD1. V trimming: 5 bases; J trimming: 3 bases; junction bases outside the gene matches: 17. Germline loops: CDR1 SGHDT, CDR2 YYEEEE. The CDR3 contains 18 residues. In DNA form, the CDR3 reads TGTGCCAGCAGGCGTTTAGTGACAGGGGGATATGAATACACTGAAGCTTTCTTT. Amino acids: CASRRLVTGGYEYTEAFF.

This clonotype has a count of ten or more. The chain is built from TRBV3-1 and TRBJ1-5; 7 bases fit TRBD1. The trim removed 3 bases at V and 4 bases at J, leaving 3 bases unmatched. This CDR3 has 14 amino acids. The germline V gene encodes CDR1 LGHDT and CDR2 YNNKEL (reference sequence). The CDR3 DNA sequence: TGTGCCAGCAGCCAGGGACAGCCTAATCAGCCCCAGCATTTT. This codes for CASSQGQPNQPQHF.

This clonotype was observed at least ten times. The CDR3, as DNA: TGTGCCAGCAGTTATCAGGGACAAGAGACCCAGTACTTC. Its translation: CASSYQGQETQYF. The chain links TRBV6-1 to TRBJ2-5, with a weak D call TRBD1 (5 bases). Germline V lookup: CDR1 MNHNS, CDR2 SASEGT. Trimming removed 5 bases from V and 2 bases from J, with 9 bases in between. This CDR3 comprises 13 residues.

For this clonotype: A much larger clone differs from this one at a single base, so this may be a read error. The CDR3 region is CATGQGLSRTQYF. The CDR3 nucleotides read TGTGCCACAGGACAGGGTTTAAGTCGGACCCAGTACTTC. This chain connects TRBV24-1 to TRBJ2-5; 8 bases fit TRBD1. The CDR3 is 13 amino acids. Germline CDR1 and CDR2: KGHDR and SFDVKD. V lost 10 bases, J lost 7 bases, and 10 bases stayed unmatched.

This clonotype came up many times. The chain has TRBV30 and TRBJ1-2; D may be TRBD1 (5 bases). The V gene lost 3 bases and the J gene lost 4 bases, with 18 bases spanning the gap. The germline V gene encodes CDR1 GTSNPN and CDR2 SVGIG (reference sequence). The CDR3 consists of 15 residues. CDR3 DNA: TGTGCCTGGAGAAGGGCAGGACAAGGGGCCTATGGCTACACCTTC. This codes for CAWRRAGQGAYGYTF. Based on the CDR3 plus reference TRBV30 and TRBJ1-2, the full variable domain is SQTIHQWPATLVQPVGSPLSLECTVEGTSNPNLYWYRQAAGRGLQLLFYSVGIGQISSEVPQNLSASRPQDRQFILSSKKLLLSDSGFYLCAWRRAGQGAYGYTFGSGTRLTVV.